These 10 T cell receptor beta chains share one sample of origin, sequenced in a study of regulatory T cells in long-lasting Graves disease. The time point is: persistent/refractory GD, antithyroid drugs over 5 years with positive TRAb. With RNA extracted from PBMCs as input, the TCR library was made. Researchers made TCR beta libraries by using iRepertoire HTBI primers and running Arm-PCR on CDR3 regions. TCRdb ran MiXCR on the multiplex PCR reads and lists one entry per CDR3 protein. The table includes nearly 350,000 distinct CDR3 sequences, 20% detected once. Source: peripheral blood mononuclear cells (PBMCs), taken when the disease was refractory, from a patient treated with antithyroid drugs. These receptor sequences come from a female donor with Graves disease.

In its sample, this clonotype was seen a few times. The gene calls are TRBV10-2 and TRBJ2-2, with 10 bases identical to TRBD1. Trimming removed 11 bases from V and 3 bases from J; junction bases left unmatched: 0. Germline-derived CDR1 and CDR2 are WSHSY and SAAADI. The CDR3 contains 12 residues. DNA for the CDR3: TGCGCCGGGACAGGGGACACCGGGGAGCTGTTTTTT. It yields the protein CAGTGDTGELFF.

This clonotype showed up many times. V gene TRBV6-5 combines with J gene TRBJ2-7, with 13 bases fitting TRBD2. V lost 3 bases to trimming and J lost 6 bases; unmatched junction nucleotides: 14. Germline loops: CDR1 MNHEY, CDR2 SVGAGI. CDR3 size: 18 residues. This CDR3 reads CASSYRRLGLAGEVEQYF. In DNA form, the CDR3 reads TGTGCCAGCAGTTATCGGCGCCTTGGACTAGCGGGAGAAGTCGAGCAGTACTTC.

This clonotype was observed at least ten times. The chain carries TRBV12-3 or TRBV12-4 and TRBJ2-4, with 8 positions matching TRBD1. CDR3 length equals 16 residues. V was pared by 5 bases and J by 8 bases, with 14 bases of the junction left unmatched. CDR3 DNA: TGTGCCAGCAGTCCCCGGACGCAGGGGGCGCGGGACATTCAGTACTTC. It encodes CASSPRTQGARDIQYF.

There are many counts of this clonotype. The V call is TRBV6-1, the J call TRBJ1-2, with D maybe TRBD1 (6 bases). This CDR3 spans 13 amino acids. The germline CDR1 and CDR2 sequences are MNHNS and SASEGT. Trimming pared 6 bases from V and 6 bases from J, leaving 14 bases between. CDR3 region: CASRTTGKDGYTF. The CDR3 DNA sequence: TGTGCCAGCAGAACTACAGGGAAGGATGGCTACACCTTC.

This clonotype was recorded many times. The rearrangement joins TRBV7-2 to TRBJ2-7; no clear D gene. The germline V and J ends were trimmed by 6 bases and 2 bases, with 11 bases remaining between them. Germline lookup yields CDR1 SGHTA and CDR2 FQGNSA. There are 13 residues in the CDR3. The CDR3 here is CASSSGGPYEQYF. CDR3 bases: TGTGCCAGCAGTTCAGGCGGACCCTACGAGCAGTACTTC. Full variable domain (outside the CDR3, taken from reference TRBV7-2 and TRBJ2-7): GAGVSQSPSNKVTEKGKDVELRCDPISGHTALYWYRQSLGQGLEFLIYFQGNSAPDKSGLPSDRFSAERTGGSVSTLTIQRTQQEDSAVYLCASSSGGPYEQYFGPGTRLTVT.

Comments on this clonotype: A much larger clone is a single base away; this may be a read error. The chain links TRBV10-3 to TRBJ2-7; 9 nucleotides agree with TRBD1. Per germline, CDR1 ENHRY and CDR2 SYGVKD. This CDR3 has 15 amino acids. V gave up 4 bases and J gave up 3 bases; unmatched junction bases: 7. CDR3 nucleotides: TGTGCCATCAGTGGGAGGACAGGGGACGACTACGAGCAGTACTTC. This gives the protein CAISGRTGDDYEQYF.

V and J are TRBV6-4 and TRBJ2-2; the D gene is possibly TRBD1 (6 bases). The CDR3 spans 17 residues. Germline values: CDR1 MRHNA, CDR2 SNTAGT. V was clipped by 3 bases and J by 2 bases, with 16 bases between them. The CDR3 sequence is CASSEGAGRNNTGELFF. Here the CDR3 DNA reads TGTGCCAGCAGTGAGGGGGCAGGGCGTAATAACACCGGGGAGCTGTTTTTT.

This clonotype was observed at least ten times. The V and J genes are TRBV6-2 or TRBV6-3 and TRBJ2-7; D remains ambiguous. Between the trimmed V and J ends, which lost 2 bases and 3 bases, there was a span of 8 bases. The CDR3 length is 13 residues. CDR1 is MNHEY and CDR2 is SVGEGT in the germline V gene. CDR3 loop: CASSYVVFYEQYF. CDR3 DNA sequence: TGTGCCAGCAGTTACGTGGTGTTCTACGAGCAGTACTTC.

The genes are TRBV28 and TRBJ2-7, with 7 positions matching TRBD1. Germline CDR1 reads MDHEN; CDR2 reads SYDVKM. Unmatched junction bases numbered 3, after V lost 4 bases and J lost 6 bases. CDR3 length: 12 amino acids. The CDR3 spells CASSSTGFEQYF. CDR3 sequence (DNA): TGTGCCAGCAGTTCGACAGGGTTCGAGCAGTACTTC.

This clonotype was seen only a few times. V gene TRBV4-1 combines with J gene TRBJ1-2; 12 nucleotides agree with TRBD1. The CDR3 consists of 16 residues. Germline V CDR1 and CDR2: MGHRA, YSYEKL. Trimming took 4 bases from V and 7 from J; bases not matched to a gene: 10. CDR3 protein: CASSRISGQGAGGYTF. The CDR3 bases are TGCGCCAGCAGCCGCATATCGGGACAGGGGGCAGGTGGCTACACCTTC.